This T cell receptor beta chain was recorded in a study of identical twins. In TCRdb, the 5' RACE reads were re-called with MiXCR into one record per CDR3 protein. The sample carries roughly 470,000 distinct CDR3 sequences, roughly an eighth recorded once. Study-wide findings and caveats: Models underestimated out-of-frame TCR alpha sharing in monozygotic twins. Cross-sectional statistical analysis, not tracking of the same donors, underpinned the conclusions.

In germline, CDR1 is SQVTM, CDR2 ANQGSEA. This CDR3 is built from 14 residues. V lost 5 bases and J lost 1; bases outside the gene matches: 3. A few counts support this clonotype. The antigen remains unidentified. The sample was also reused in another study, on yellow fever vaccine responses in identical twins.

Sequencing used CD4+ T cells sorted from blood. The TCR comes from a woman aged 18-29 years in good health. The V call is TRBV29-1, the J call TRBJ1-5; 9 nucleotides align to TRBD1. The CDR3 DNA reads as TGCAGCGTTCGTGGGACAGGGAGCAATCAGCCCCAGCATTTT. Its translation is CSVRGTGSNQPQHF. The complete variable domain, with remaining parts taken from reference TRBV29-1 and TRBJ1-5, reads SAVISQKPSRDICQRGTSLTIQCQVDSQVTMMFWYRQQPGQSLTLIATANQGSEATYESGFVIDKFPISRPNLTFSTLTVSNMSPEDSSIYLCSVRGTGSNQPQHFGDGTRLSIL.